Listed below are T cell receptor beta chains from one sample, sequenced in a study of cytomegalovirus exposure and HLA in healthy donors. Produced via immunoSEQ multiplex PCR; TCRdb's table is partial and in-frame only. Of around 240,000 clones detected, roughly 80% appear once; the ten largest clones hold 5% to 6%. Sequenced: PBMCs. The receptors were sampled from a woman in her thirties or forties in good health and CMV-seropositive. Each CDR3 is given with its conserved first and last residue. Each record gives: V gene, D gene, J gene, clone size, CDR3 protein, CDR3 DNA. The D gene is left open where the match is weak. Clone size is shown for a subset of rows, as once, few, many or a class of expanded clone.

TRBV7-3	NA	TRBJ2-1	few	CASSPAGGPEQFF	TGTGCCAGCAGCCCCGCAGGCGGGCCTGAGCAGTTCTTC
TRBV7-9	NA	TRBJ1-3	NA	CSSSRSGNTIYF	TGTTCCAGCAGCCGCTCTGGAAACACCATATATTTT
TRBV7-6	TRBD1	TRBJ1-2	NA	CASSLRTGANYGYTF	TGTGCCAGCAGCTTGCGGACAGGGGCTAACTATGGCTACACCTTC
TRBV9	NA	TRBJ2-3	NA	CASSVDPLATQYF	TGTGCCAGCAGCGTAGACCCACTAGCTACGCAGTATTTT
TRBV15	TRBD1	TRBJ1-5	once	CATSRDTVGQFDYSNQPQHF	TGTGCCACCAGCAGAGATACGGTGGGACAGTTTGATTATAGCAATCAGCCCCAGCATTTT
TRBV30	NA	TRBJ1-1	once	CAWSATGREAFF	TGTGCCTGGAGTGCTACAGGAAGAGAAGCTTTCTTT
TRBV9	TRBD2	TRBJ2-1	NA	CASSASGATGDEQFF	TGTGCCAGCAGCGCTAGCGGGGCGACGGGCGATGAGCAGTTCTTC
TRBV7-2	TRBD2	TRBJ2-7	NA	CASSSGGLAGTYEQYF	TGTGCCAGCAGCTCAGGGGGACTAGCGGGGACTTACGAGCAGTACTTC
TRBV6-5	TRBD1	TRBJ1-3	NA	CASSRQGAVGNTIYF	TGTGCCAGCAGTCGACAGGGGGCGGTTGGAAACACCATATATTTT
TRBV7-6	NA	TRBJ2-2	NA	CASSSPGGIWAGELFF	TGTGCCAGCAGCTCCCCAGGGGGGATATGGGCCGGGGAGCTGTTTTTT
TRBV5-3	TRBD1	TRBJ1-5	NA	CARSLRDRGKGSNQPQHF	TGTGCCAGAAGCCTCAGGGACAGGGGAAAAGGTAGCAATCAGCCCCAGCATTTT
TRBV27	TRBD2	TRBJ2-2	NA	CASSWRGVQRELFF	TGTGCCAGCAGTTGGCGGGGGGTTCAACGGGAGCTGTTTTTT
TRBV18	NA	TRBJ1-3	NA	CASSPPGRNSGNTIYF	TGTGCCAGCTCACCACCGGGGCGGAACTCTGGAAACACCATATATTTT
TRBV7-2	TRBD1	TRBJ1-1	NA	CASTVGQPAEAFF	TGTGCCAGCACTGTGGGACAGCCCGCTGAAGCTTTCTTT
TRBV27	NA	TRBJ1-5	NA	CASSRDIFSNQPQHF	TGTGCCAGCAGCCGGGACATTTTTAGCAATCAGCCCCAGCATTTT
TRBV10-2	NA	TRBJ1-2	NA	CASSAPNKAEYYGYTF	TGCGCCAGCAGTGCGCCTAACAAGGCGGAGTACTATGGCTACACCTTC
TRBV5-1	TRBD2	TRBJ2-5	NA	CASSRLAEETQYF	TGCGCCAGCAGTCGTCTAGCGGAAGAGACCCAGTACTTC
TRBV2	TRBD1	TRBJ2-6	NA	CASSDQGALSGANVLTF	TGTGCCAGCAGTGATCAGGGGGCCCTCTCTGGGGCCAACGTCCTGACTTTC
TRBV11-2	NA	TRBJ2-3	NA	CASSLVFPGTGTDTQYF	TGTGCCAGCAGCTTAGTCTTCCCGGGAACGGGCACAGATACGCAGTATTTT
TRBV27	NA	TRBJ1-2	NA	CASSFRAGPVYGYTF	TGTGCCAGCAGTTTCAGGGCAGGGCCGGTTTATGGCTACACCTTC
TRBV5-4	TRBD1	TRBJ1-1	NA	CASSPLDRGRINTEAFF	TGTGCCAGCAGCCCGCTGGACAGGGGGCGCATTAACACTGAAGCTTTCTTT
TRBV30	NA	TRBJ1-1	NA	CAWSSRDEAFF	TGTGCCTGGAGTTCAAGAGATGAAGCTTTCTTT
TRBV5-8	NA	TRBJ2-2	NA	CASSPRVNTGELFF	TGTGCCAGCAGTCCCCGCGTGAACACCGGGGAGCTGTTTTTT
TRBV4-2	NA	TRBJ2-7	NA	CASSQDWQGSRYEQYF	TGTGCCAGCAGCCAAGATTGGCAGGGGAGTCGTTACGAGCAGTACTTC
TRBV10-3	TRBD1	TRBJ1-1	NA	CAIRPGTGAKNTEAFF	TGTGCCATCAGGCCCGGGACAGGGGCAAAAAACACTGAAGCTTTCTTT
TRBV7-2	TRBD2	TRBJ2-7	NA	CASSYTGTTSYEQYF	TGTGCCAGCAGCTATACCGGGACTACCTCCTACGAGCAGTACTTC
TRBV6-5	NA	TRBJ1-6	NA	CASSFQSPYNSPLHF	TGTGCCAGCAGCTTTCAGTCACCCTATAATTCACCCCTCCACTTT
TRBV28	NA	TRBJ1-3	NA	CASSPRGYSGNTIYF	TGTGCCAGCAGCCCCCGCGGCTACTCTGGAAACACCATATATTTT
TRBV19	NA	TRBJ1-1	NA	CASRNRRNTEAFF	TGTGCCAGTAGGAACAGGCGAAACACTGAAGCTTTCTTT
TRBV5-6	TRBD2	TRBJ2-3	NA	CASSMWTSGRRDTQYF	TGTGCCAGCAGCATGTGGACTAGCGGGAGGAGAGATACGCAGTATTTT